This T cell receptor (beta chain) is from a study of T cell responses to AZD1222 COVID-19 vaccine. Study-level points and caveats: Clonal diversity was possibly underestimated, and the donors were mostly white British, with more females. CD4 TCRs covered the whole spike, strongest at regions 160-218 and 743-854.

TCRdb's copy holds only in-frame clones and misses some; the assay was immunoSEQ multiplex PCR. This repertoire shows 97,000 or so clones, approximately 90% found once; its top ten account for about 3%. Concerning this clone: Antigen specificity is unknown.

The germline V gene has CDR1 SGHRS and CDR2 YFSETQ. There are 14 residues in the CDR3. Trimming stripped 0 bases from V and 9 bases from J, with 13 bases between. V gene TRBV5-1 combines with J gene TRBJ2-1; D uncertain. Material: peripheral blood, obtained on day 0 of AZD1222 vaccination. This receptor was identified in an adult in good health. The CDR3 spells CASSLARQQSEQFF. The CDR3 coding sequence is TGCGCCAGCAGCTTGGCCCGCCAGCAGTCTGAGCAGTTCTTC.